A selection of T cell receptor beta chains follows, all from one sample in a study of blood T cell repertoires in COVID-19. TCRdb keeps only in-frame clones here, not all; method: immunoSEQ multiplex PCR. Seen here are 100,000 to 140,000 clones, roughly nine tenths observed once, and the top ten hold under 5.5%. Sample: peripheral blood. These receptor sequences come from a middle-aged man with active or convalescent COVID-19. CDR3s include the opening cysteine and the closing phenylalanine or tryptophan. D genes are given only for firm matches. A row's size may be missing; if present it is once, few, many or a size class.

D	J	V	size	length	DNA	CDR3
NA	TRBJ1-1	TRBV25-1	once	12	TGTGCCAGCGGTATGGGGGGAACTGAAGCTTTCTTT	CASGMGGTEAFF
TRBD2	TRBJ2-5	TRBV2	NA	14	TGTGCCAGCAGTACCAGCGGGGTGGGGGAGACCCAGTACTTC	CASSTSGVGETQYF
NA	TRBJ2-7	TRBV7-2	NA	18	TGTGCCAGCAGCCCACCTAGGGGGGAGGGCCCATGGTCCTACGAGCAGTACTTC	CASSPPRGEGPWSYEQYF
TRBD2	TRBJ2-5	TRBV7-3	NA	16	TGTGCCAGCAGCTTAGAAGGTAGCGGGATAGCTGAGACCCAGTACTTC	CASSLEGSGIAETQYF
NA	TRBJ2-3	TRBV4-1	NA	16	TGCGCCAGCAGCCAAGAGGCGTCAGGGATCCCAGATACGCAGTATTTT	CASSQEASGIPDTQYF
NA	TRBJ1-1	TRBV28	NA	15	TGTGCCAGCAGTTCCACAGGCGGACTGAACACTGAAGCTTTCTTT	CASSSTGGLNTEAFF
TRBD1	TRBJ1-2	TRBV28	NA	16	TGTGCCAGCAGTTTAGATCCCGGACAGGGTTACTCTGGCTACACCTTC	CASSLDPGQGYSGYTF
TRBD2	TRBJ2-1	TRBV6-2/TRBV6-3	NA	16	TGTGCCAGCAGTTACTCGCGGGAGAAAGTGTACAATGAGCAGTTCTTC	CASSYSREKVYNEQFF
NA	TRBJ1-3	TRBV6-5	once	14	TGTGCCAGCAGTTACGAGGTTTCTGGAAACACCATATATTTT	CASSYEVSGNTIYF
NA	TRBJ2-7	TRBV4-1	NA	15	TGCGCCAGCAGCCAAGGGACACCGCCTAACTACGAGCAGTACTTC	CASSQGTPPNYEQYF
TRBD2	TRBJ2-2	TRBV6-5	NA	16	TGTGCCAGCAGTTACTCCGCGGGAGTGTGGACCGGGGAGCTGTTTTTT	CASSYSAGVWTGELFF
TRBD2	TRBJ2-1	TRBV9	NA	22	TGTGCCAGCAGCGTAGCTACTCTTGTGGGGGGGTATGGAGGGTTAGGCTACAATGAGCAGTTCTTC	CASSVATLVGGYGGLGYNEQFF
TRBD1	TRBJ2-2	TRBV14	NA	15	TGTGCCAGCAGCCGACAGGGGGCTTGGACCGGGGAGCTGTTTTTT	CASSRQGAWTGELFF
NA	TRBJ2-7	TRBV6-5	NA	12	TGTGCCAGCAGCTCCCCTTATTTCGAGCAGTACTTC	CASSSPYFEQYF